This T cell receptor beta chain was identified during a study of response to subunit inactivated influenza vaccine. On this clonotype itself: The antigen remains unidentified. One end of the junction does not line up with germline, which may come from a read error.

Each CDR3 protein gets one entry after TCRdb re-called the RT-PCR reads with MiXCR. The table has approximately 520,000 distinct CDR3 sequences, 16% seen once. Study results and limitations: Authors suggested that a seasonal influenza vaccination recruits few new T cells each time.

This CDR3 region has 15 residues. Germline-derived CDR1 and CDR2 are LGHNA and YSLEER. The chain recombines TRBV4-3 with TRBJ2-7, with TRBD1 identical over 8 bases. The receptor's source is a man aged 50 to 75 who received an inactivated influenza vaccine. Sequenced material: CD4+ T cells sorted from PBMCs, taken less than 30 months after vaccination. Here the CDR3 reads CASSQGAGGRYEQNF. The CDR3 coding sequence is TGCGCCAGCAGCCAAGGGGCAGGGGGCAGATACGAGCAGAACTTC.